This T cell receptor (beta chain) stems from a study of regulatory T cells in long-lasting Graves disease. Background on the study: Those Graves' patients who were newly diagnosed had been on antithyroid drugs under 3 months.

CDR3-region Arm-PCR and iRepertoire HTBI primers produced the TCR beta libraries. TCRdb itself ran the multiplex PCR reads through MiXCR, one entry per CDR3 protein. The table records some 250,000 distinct CDR3 sequences, around 17% of them present only once. Per germline, CDR1 KGHDR and CDR2 SFDVKD. The CDR3 spans 16 residues. J was trimmed by 0 bases and V by 3 bases; bases with no gene match: 4. As for time point: newly diagnosed GD, antithyroid drugs for less than 3 months. The TCR library used RNA extracted from PBMCs. Patients of an endocrinology department in Xi'an, China, were included. EDTA tubes received approximately 8.4 milliliters of collected peripheral blood. The table lists this clonotype with many counts.

The receptor's source is a female donor with Graves disease. This chain links TRBV24-1 with TRBJ2-3, with 8 bases identical to TRBD1. This specimen was peripheral blood mononuclear cells (PBMCs), taken at new diagnosis, from a patient treated with antithyroid drugs. The CDR3 protein is CATSDTYRGSTDTQYF. CDR3 sequence (DNA): TGTGCCACCAGTGATACCTACAGGGGGAGCACAGATACGCAGTATTTT.